The rows below give T cell receptor beta chains drawn from one sample of a study of blood T cell repertoires in COVID-19. Only in-frame clones appear in the TCRdb table, and some are missing; sequencing was by immunoSEQ multiplex PCR. This sample has 310,000 or so clones, with more than 80% found just once. Input material: PBMCs or T cells enriched from blood (not recorded which). These receptors were collected from a woman aged 25 to 39 who had recovered from COVID-19. The CDR3 runs from the conserved cysteine through the conserved F or W. D genes are given only for firm matches. Not all rows give a size; the values are once, few, many and, for expanded clones, a class.

cdr3_aa cdr3_nt j_call clone_size v_call d_call
CASSQSGSTDTQYF TGTGCCAGCAGCCAATCCGGTAGCACAGATACGCAGTATTTT TRBJ2-3 - TRBV27 -
CASTSGSGFYNEQFF TGTGCCAGCACCTCGGGTAGCGGGTTTTACAATGAGCAGTTCTTC TRBJ2-1 - TRBV7-2 TRBD2
CASSVGVTEEKLFF TGTGCCAGCAGCGTAGGGGTGACAGAAGAAAAACTGTTTTTT TRBJ1-4 - TRBV9 -
CASRGKGGLRYGYTF TGTGCCAGCAGAGGAAAAGGGGGCTTAAGGTATGGCTACACCTTC TRBJ1-2 - TRBV28 TRBD1
CASSSAADGFEKLFF TGTGCCAGCAGTTCAGCTGCCGACGGGTTTGAAAAACTGTTTTTT TRBJ1-4 - TRBV28 -
CASSPGGTYEQYF TGTGCCAGCTCACCAGGTGGCACCTACGAGCAGTACTTC TRBJ2-7 - TRBV18 -
CASSLGENTEAFF TGTGCCAGCAGCTTAGGAGAGAACACTGAAGCTTTCTTT TRBJ1-1 few TRBV11-2 -
CASSPNGLDAYEQYF TGTGCCAGCAGTCCGAACGGACTAGACGCCTACGAGCAGTACTTC TRBJ2-7 - TRBV27 TRBD2
CASSHGLAGIYEQYF TGCGCCAGCAGCCATGGACTAGCGGGAATCTACGAGCAGTACTTC TRBJ2-7 - TRBV4-3 TRBD2
CASSLPGGVQETQYF TGTGCCAGCAGTTTGCCAGGGGGTGTGCAAGAGACCCAGTACTTC TRBJ2-5 - TRBV28 TRBD1
CASSLRGEDTEAFF TGTGCCAGCAGCTTACGGGGGGAAGACACTGAAGCTTTCTTT TRBJ1-1 - TRBV7-9 -
CASTPLDIGEQYF TGTGCCAGCACCCCGCTAGATATCGGGGAGCAGTACTTC TRBJ2-7 once TRBV18 -
CASSLYFSGLDTDTQYF TGTGCCAGCAGCTTATACTTTTCAGGACTAGACACAGATACGCAGTATTTT TRBJ2-3 - TRBV5-6 TRBD2
CASSQEALGQGKGPQHF TGCGCCAGCAGCCAAGAGGCCCTGGGACAGGGAAAAGGGCCCCAGCATTTT TRBJ1-5 - TRBV4-3 TRBD1
CASSPDTIYEQYF TGTGCCAGCAGTCCGGACACCATCTACGAGCAGTACTTC TRBJ2-7 few TRBV6-6 -
CASSFSTGANQPQHF TGTGCCAGCAGCTTTTCGACAGGGGCTAATCAGCCCCAGCATTTT TRBJ1-5 - TRBV7-8 TRBD1
CASSLSVNSNQPQHF TGTGCCAGCAGTTTATCGGTGAATAGCAATCAGCCCCAGCATTTT TRBJ1-5 - TRBV6-5 -
CASSLDGSGRAFQETQYF TGTGCCAGCAGCTTAGATGGTAGCGGGAGGGCCTTCCAAGAGACCCAGTACTTC TRBJ2-5 - TRBV7-2 TRBD2
CASSPLGQGNSPLHF TGTGCCAGCTCACCTTTAGGACAGGGCAACTCACCCCTCCACTTT TRBJ1-6 - TRBV18 TRBD1